The 18 T cell receptor beta chains presented below share a single source sample, sequenced in a study of blood T cell repertoires in COVID-19. Profiled with immunoSEQ multiplex PCR; TCRdb holds only in-frame clones, not every one. Here the sample spans around 220,000 clones, 85% to 90% being singletons. Input material: peripheral blood. These receptors were collected from a man in his forties or fifties with acute or convalescent COVID-19.

This clone was seen a few times. CDR3 in DNA: TGTGCCAGTAGTATAGGTGATCGGGGGAATCAGCCCCAGCATTTT. Translating gives CASSIGDRGNQPQHF. The rearrangement links TRBV19 to TRBJ1-5; possibly TRBD1 for D (5 bases). This CDR3 contains 15 residues. V was shortened by 1 base and J by 4 bases, with 11 bases between the two germline ends. Per the germline V gene, CDR1 is LNHDA and CDR2 is SQIVND (reference sequence).

The V and J genes are TRBV6-5 and TRBJ1-2, with a weak D call TRBD1 (5 bases). V shed 4 bases and J shed 7 bases, with 19 bases lying between them. The CDR3 covers 15 residues. Germline V gives CDR1 MNHEY, CDR2 SVGAGI. The CDR3 sequence: CASSSGTPQTGGYTF. CDR3 sequence (DNA): TGTGCCAGCAGTTCGGGGACTCCCCAAACGGGTGGCTACACCTTC.

This sequence joins TRBV19 and TRBJ2-2; maybe TRBD2 (5 bases). The CDR3 is 13 amino acids. V was shortened by 1 base and J by 7 bases, with 7 bases between the two germline ends. Germline lookup yields CDR1 LNHDA and CDR2 SQIVND (reference sequence). In DNA form, the CDR3 reads TGTGCCAGTAGTATAGTCCGGGGCGGGGAGCTGTTTTTT. Encoded protein: CASSIVRGGELFF.

This clone has more than one count but fewer than ten. This chain connects TRBV18 to TRBJ1-5, with 9 nucleotides matching TRBD1. Germline V lookup: CDR1 KGHSH, CDR2 LQKENI. CDR3 length equals 16 residues. With V trimmed by 3 bases and J by 1 base, 4 bases remained unmatched. This CDR3 is CASSPTGGYSNQPQHF. The CDR3 bases are TGTGCCAGCTCACCCACAGGGGGCTACAGCAATCAGCCCCAGCATTTT.

The chain carries TRBV19 and TRBJ2-6; D is uncertain. Germline values: CDR1 LNHDA, CDR2 SQIVND (reference sequence). Trimming took 0 bases from V and 0 from J, leaving 3 bases between them. The CDR3 is 15 amino acids. CDR3 in amino acids: CASSIDSSGANVLTF. Written as DNA, the CDR3 is TGTGCCAGTAGTATAGATAGCTCTGGGGCCAACGTCCTGACTTTC.

The CDR3 region has the DNA TGTGCCAGCAGTGAAGGATTAGCGGGGCACAATGAGCAGTTCTTC. The encoded protein is CASSEGLAGHNEQFF. The chain has TRBV25-1 and TRBJ2-1; 8 positions match TRBD2. The V gene end was trimmed by 2 bases and the J gene end by 5 bases; junction bases not matched to a gene: 5. CDR1 and CDR2 from the germline V gene are MGHDK and SYGVNS. This CDR3 spans 15 amino acids.

V usage is TRBV10-1 and J usage is TRBJ1-1; 7 positions agree with TRBD1. CDR1 and CDR2 (germline): WNHNN, SYGVQD (reference sequence). The length of the CDR3 is 14 residues. V trimming: 5 bases; J trimming: 8 bases; junction bases outside the gene matches: 11. The CDR3 protein is CASSSTGELFEAFF. DNA for the CDR3: TGCGCCAGCAGTTCCACAGGGGAACTCTTCGAAGCTTTCTTT.

This chain connects TRBV2 to TRBJ1-2; D may be TRBD1 (5 bases). Germline V gene data show CDR1 as SNHLY and CDR2 as FYNNEI. The CDR3 covers 13 residues. V was cut by 2 bases and J by 8 bases, with 12 bases left in between. The CDR3, as DNA: TGTGCCAGCAGTGAAACGGGGGTTTACGGCTACACCTTC. Protein: CASSETGVYGYTF.

The chain uses TRBV18 and TRBJ2-1; 10 nucleotides match TRBD2. V shed 2 bases and J 6 bases; nucleotides not matched to a gene: 7. The germline CDR1 and CDR2 sequences are KGHSH and LQKENI. This CDR3 region has 16 residues. CDR3 sequence: CASSPRAGGPGNEQFF. The CDR3 nucleotides are TGTGCCAGCTCACCAAGAGCGGGGGGGCCGGGCAATGAGCAGTTCTTC.

CDR3 nucleotides: TGTGCCAGCAGTGACTCACGCTCAGGTTCACCCCTCCACTTT. Amino acid sequence: CASSDSRSGSPLHF. The rearrangement joins TRBV6-4 to TRBJ1-6; no reliable D call. The CDR3 is 14 residues long. Germline loops: CDR1 MRHNA, CDR2 SNTAGT. The germline V and J ends were trimmed by 0 bases and 9 bases, with 9 bases remaining between them.

The genes are TRBV18 and TRBJ1-2; D gene unclear. V was shortened by 6 bases and J by 7 bases, with 18 bases between the two germline ends. Germline CDR1 is KGHSH and CDR2 is LQKENI. CDR3 length: 14 residues. The CDR3 coding sequence is TGTGCCAGCTCGTCGGACTCGGGAGTGGGTGGCTACACCTTC. Amino acids: CASSSDSGVGGYTF.

The genes are TRBV3-1 (or the pseudogene TRBV3-2) and TRBJ1-2; no clear D gene. Germline CDR1 LGHDT, CDR2 YNNKEL (reference sequence). This CDR3 has 15 residues. The V end was cut by 1 base, the J end by 3 bases, with 12 bases between. The CDR3 nucleotides are TGTGCCAGCAGCCAAGGGGAGACTCCCCACTATGGCTACACCTTC. Translated, it gives CASSQGETPHYGYTF.

The chain has TRBV29-1 and TRBJ1-1; weak D call: TRBD1 (6 bases). CDR1 is SQVTM, CDR2 ANQGSEA, per germline. The CDR3 runs 12 residues. V was trimmed by 4 bases and J by 8 bases, leaving 14 bases between them. The CDR3 nucleotides read TGCAGCGTTGGAGGCGGGGGGACAGAAGCTTTCTTT. Its protein is CSVGGGGTEAFF.

The chain uses TRBV30 and TRBJ1-6; D unresolved. The CDR3 spans 13 residues. Trimming pared 1 base from V and 3 bases from J, leaving 4 bases between. CDR1 is GTSNPN, CDR2 SVGIG, per germline (reference sequence). The CDR3 loop is CAWSARYNSPLHF. The CDR3 DNA reads TGTGCCTGGAGTGCGCGCTATAATTCACCCCTCCACTTT. The whole variable domain, remainder taken from reference TRBV30 and TRBJ1-6, is SQTIHQWPATLVQPVGSPLSLECTVEGTSNPNLYWYRQAAGRGLQLLFYSVGIGQISSEVPQNLSASRPQDRQFILSSKKLLLSDSGFYLCAWSARYNSPLHFGNGTRLTVT.

This clone was picked up a small number of times. The chain links TRBV9 to TRBJ1-1, with D perhaps matching TRBD1 (5 bases). Germline lookup yields CDR1 SGDLS and CDR2 YYNGEE. The CDR3 is 15 residues long. Deletions cut 0 bases from V and 4 bases from J, with 13 bases between. This chain's CDR3 is CASSVAVGPATEAFF. CDR3 bases: TGTGCCAGCAGCGTAGCTGTGGGGCCCGCCACTGAAGCTTTCTTT.

This sequence joins TRBV6-6 and TRBJ1-6, with a possible D match to TRBD1 (6 bases). V was clipped by 5 bases and J by 5 bases, with 16 bases between them. The CDR3 has 16 amino acids. The germline gives CDR1 MNHNY, CDR2 SVGAGI (reference sequence). Here the CDR3 reads CASSLTQGTNNSPLHF. As DNA, the CDR3 is TGTGCCAGCAGTCTCACCCAGGGGACCAATAATTCACCCCTCCACTTT.

With respect to this clone: An end of the junction does not agree with germline; a read error may underlie this. This chain joins TRBV11-1 and TRBJ1-2; the D is unclear. Per the germline V gene, CDR1 is SGHAT and CDR2 is FQDESV (reference sequence). This CDR3 comprises 11 residues. The CDR3 is CASTPGGSTVF. Written as DNA, the CDR3 is TGTGCCAGCACCCCGGGAGGCTCCACCGTCTTC.

Worth noting for this clone: The sample holds other DNA sequences that translate to the same CDR3. The chain carries TRBV7-9 and TRBJ1-6, with D possibly matching TRBD1 (6 bases). The V gene's germline CDR1 is SEHNR and CDR2 FQNEAQ (reference sequence). The V end lost 2 bases, the J end lost 6 bases, and 8 bases lay between the germline ends. This CDR3 is built from 14 residues. In DNA form, the CDR3 reads TGTGCCAGCAGCTTACAGGGGACTAATTCACCCCTCCACTTT. This sequence encodes CASSLQGTNSPLHF.